This TCR beta chain was sequenced in a study of T cell responses to AZD1222 COVID-19 vaccine. From germline, CDR1 is MNHNY and CDR2 SVGAGI (reference sequence). The trim removed 4 bases at V and 5 bases at J, leaving 10 bases unmatched. The CDR3 consists of 15 residues. This table comes from immunoSEQ multiplex PCR, and its TCRdb copy is limited to in-frame clones, with some not included. The data hold some 150,000 clones, with about 92% observed a single time. The starting material was peripheral blood, obtained on day 0 of AZD1222 vaccination. The TCR originated in an adult in good health. The genes are TRBV6-6 and TRBJ1-1; 7 nucleotides agree with TRBD1. DNA for the CDR3: TGTGCCAGCAGTTCGTCAGGGGGTGGAAGAACTGAAGCTTTCTTT. This translates into CASSSSGGGRTEAFF.